The present T cell receptor beta chain was sequenced within a study of spatial heterogeneity in lung cancer. All TCR cDNA molecules were individually tagged with a unique molecular identifier. Using its own MiXCR run on the 5' RACE reads, TCRdb lists one record per CDR3 protein. This sample yields 5,000 or so distinct CDR3 sequences, of which roughly 18% are seen a single time; approximately 22% belongs to the top ten. Indicated time point: sample taken at primary tumor resection. Whole RNA obtained from tumor, nontumor lung or frozen PBMC underwent sequencing without sorting. By frequency in the sample, this clonotype is medium-sized. CDR1 SGHDT and CDR2 YYEEEE come from the germline V gene. CDR3 length: 13 residues. V lost 4 bases and J lost 3, with 7 bases in between.

The sequencing used normal lung tissue next to the tumor, collected at surgery. The chain combines TRBV5-6 with TRBJ1-4, with no clear D. This TCR derives from a male donor with early-stage non-small cell lung cancer. The CDR3 region is CASSPGANEKLFF. CDR3 nucleotide sequence: TGTGCCAGCAGCCCAGGTGCTAATGAAAAACTGTTTTTT. The whole variable domain, filled in from reference TRBV5-6 and TRBJ1-4, reads DAGVTQSPTHLIKTRGQQVTLRCSPKSGHDTVSWYQQALGQGPQFIFQYYEEEERQRGNFPDRFSGHQFPNYSSELNVNALLLGDSALYLCASSPGANEKLFFGSGTQLSVL.